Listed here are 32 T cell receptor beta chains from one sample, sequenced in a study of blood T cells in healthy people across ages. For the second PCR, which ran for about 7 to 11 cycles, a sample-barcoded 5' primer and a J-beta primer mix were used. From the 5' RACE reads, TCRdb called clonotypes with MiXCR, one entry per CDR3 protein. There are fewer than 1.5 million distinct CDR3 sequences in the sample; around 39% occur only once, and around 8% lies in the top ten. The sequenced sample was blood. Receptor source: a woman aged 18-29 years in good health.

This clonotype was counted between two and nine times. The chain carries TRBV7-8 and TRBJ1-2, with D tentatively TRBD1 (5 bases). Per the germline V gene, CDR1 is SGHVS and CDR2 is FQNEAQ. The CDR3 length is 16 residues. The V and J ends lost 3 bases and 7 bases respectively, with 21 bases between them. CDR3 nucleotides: TGTGCCAGCAGCTTGGGGCAGGGTGAAGGGTTCGGTGGCTACACCTTC. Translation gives CASSLGQGEGFGGYTF.

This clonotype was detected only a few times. CDR3 in DNA: TGTGCCAGCAGCTTACTTGGTTTTGGCGAGCAGTACTTC. It is translated as CASSLLGFGEQYF. The V call is TRBV7-9, the J call TRBJ2-7, with D unclear. The germline V gene encodes CDR1 SEHNR and CDR2 FQNEAQ (reference sequence). The CDR3 extends over 13 amino acids. V lost 2 bases, J lost 6 bases, and 11 bases lay in between.

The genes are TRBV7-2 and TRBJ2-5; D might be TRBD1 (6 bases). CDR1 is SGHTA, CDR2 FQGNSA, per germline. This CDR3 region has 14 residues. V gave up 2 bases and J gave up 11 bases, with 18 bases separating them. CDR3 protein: CASSLRQGMNEQYF. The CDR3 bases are TGTGCCAGCAGCTTACGCCAGGGGATGAATGAGCAGTACTTC.

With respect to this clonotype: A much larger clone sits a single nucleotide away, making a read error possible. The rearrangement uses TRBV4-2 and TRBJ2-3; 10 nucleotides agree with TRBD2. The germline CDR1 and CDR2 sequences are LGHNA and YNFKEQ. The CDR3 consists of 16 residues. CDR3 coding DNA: TGTGCCAACAGCCAACGGACTAGCGGTAGCACAGATACGCAGTATTTT. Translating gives CANSQRTSGSTDTQYF.

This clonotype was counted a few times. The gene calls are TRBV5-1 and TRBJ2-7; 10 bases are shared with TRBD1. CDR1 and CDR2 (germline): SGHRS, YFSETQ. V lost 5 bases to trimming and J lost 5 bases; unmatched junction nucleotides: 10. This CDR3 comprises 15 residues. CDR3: CASSLRPGQGNEQYF. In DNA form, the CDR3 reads TGCGCCAGCAGTCTAAGACCGGGACAGGGGAACGAGCAGTACTTC.

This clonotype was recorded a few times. The CDR3 is CASSPLQGTPYNEQYF. CDR3 sequence (DNA): TGTGCCAGCAGCCCATTACAGGGGACGCCCTACAATGAGCAGTACTTC. The rearrangement uses TRBV11-2 and TRBJ2-1, with 7 positions matching TRBD1. The J call may be wrong; the DNA end is better matched by TRBJ2-7. The CDR3 totals 16 residues. Germline V gives CDR1 SGHAT, CDR2 FQNNGV.

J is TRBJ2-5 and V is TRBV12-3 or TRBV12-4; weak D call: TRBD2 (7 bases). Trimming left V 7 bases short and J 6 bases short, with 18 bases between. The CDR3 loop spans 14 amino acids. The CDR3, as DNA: TGTGCCAGCACGTTTGTTCGGGGGGCGAAGACCCAGTACTTC. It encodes CASTFVRGAKTQYF.

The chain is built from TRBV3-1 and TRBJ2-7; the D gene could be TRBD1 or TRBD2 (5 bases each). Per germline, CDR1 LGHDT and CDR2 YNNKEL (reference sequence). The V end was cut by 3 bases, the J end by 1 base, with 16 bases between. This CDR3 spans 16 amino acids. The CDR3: CASSHRGVGPSYEQYF. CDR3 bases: TGTGCCAGCAGCCACCGAGGGGTAGGACCTTCCTACGAGCAGTACTTC.

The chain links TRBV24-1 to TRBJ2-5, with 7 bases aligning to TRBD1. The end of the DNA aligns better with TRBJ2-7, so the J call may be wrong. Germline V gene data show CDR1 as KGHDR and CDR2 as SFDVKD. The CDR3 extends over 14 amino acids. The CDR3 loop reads CATSDVGTAYEQYF. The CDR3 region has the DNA TGTGCCACCAGTGATGTAGGGACAGCCTACGAGCAGTACTTC.

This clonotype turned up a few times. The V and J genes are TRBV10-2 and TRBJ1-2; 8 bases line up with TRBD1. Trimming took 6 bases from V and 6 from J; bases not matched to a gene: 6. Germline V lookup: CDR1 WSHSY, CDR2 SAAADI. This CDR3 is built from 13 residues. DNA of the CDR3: TGCGCCAGCAGAGGACAGGGTCCGAATGGCTACACCTTC. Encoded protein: CASRGQGPNGYTF.

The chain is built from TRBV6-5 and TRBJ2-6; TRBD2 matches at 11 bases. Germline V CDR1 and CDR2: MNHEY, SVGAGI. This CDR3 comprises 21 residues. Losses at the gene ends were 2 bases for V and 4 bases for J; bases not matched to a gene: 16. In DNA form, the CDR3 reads TGTGCCAGCAGTTACGGAGGTGTAGCGGGGGGGCCGTTTTCCGGGGCCAACGTCCTGACTTTC. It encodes CASSYGGVAGGPFSGANVLTF.

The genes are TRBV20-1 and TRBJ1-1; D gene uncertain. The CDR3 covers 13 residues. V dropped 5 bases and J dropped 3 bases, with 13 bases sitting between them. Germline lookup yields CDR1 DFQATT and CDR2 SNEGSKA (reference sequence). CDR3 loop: CSAPDGADTEAFF. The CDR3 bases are TGCAGTGCTCCGGACGGAGCAGACACTGAAGCTTTCTTT.

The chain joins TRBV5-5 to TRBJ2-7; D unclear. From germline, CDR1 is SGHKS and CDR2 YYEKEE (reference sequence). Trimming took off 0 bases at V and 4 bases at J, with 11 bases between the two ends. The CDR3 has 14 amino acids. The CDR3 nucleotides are TGTGCCAGCAGCTTGGAGGCTTTAAGGTACGAGCAGTACTTC. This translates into CASSLEALRYEQYF.

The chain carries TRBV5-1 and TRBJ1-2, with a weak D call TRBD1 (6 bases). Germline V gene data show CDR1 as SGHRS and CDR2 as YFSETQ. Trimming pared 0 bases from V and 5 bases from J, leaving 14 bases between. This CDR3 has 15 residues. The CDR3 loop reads CASSLVAGGGYGYTF. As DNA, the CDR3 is TGCGCCAGCAGCTTGGTGGCAGGAGGGGGTTATGGCTACACCTTC. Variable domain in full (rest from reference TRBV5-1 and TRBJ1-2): KAGVTQTPRYLIKTRGQQVTLSCSPISGHRSVSWYQQTPGQGLQFLFEYFSETQRNKGNFPGRFSGRQFSNSRSEMNVSTLELGDSALYLCASSLVAGGGYGYTFGSGTRLTVV.

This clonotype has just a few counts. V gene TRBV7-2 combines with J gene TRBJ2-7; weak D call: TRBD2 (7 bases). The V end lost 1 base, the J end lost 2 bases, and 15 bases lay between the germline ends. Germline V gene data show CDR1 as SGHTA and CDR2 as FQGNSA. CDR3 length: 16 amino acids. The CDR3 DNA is TGTGCCAGCAGCTTAGAGGGGGGGGCGTTGGCCTACGAGCAGTACTTC. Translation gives CASSLEGGALAYEQYF.

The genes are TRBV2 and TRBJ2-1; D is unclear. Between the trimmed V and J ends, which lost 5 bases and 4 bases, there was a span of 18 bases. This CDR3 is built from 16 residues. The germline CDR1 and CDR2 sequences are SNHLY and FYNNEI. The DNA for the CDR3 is TGTGCCAGCAGTACTCCCACGGTGACGGCTTACAATGAGCAGTTCTTC. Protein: CASSTPTVTAYNEQFF. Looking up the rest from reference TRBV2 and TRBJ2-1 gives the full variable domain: EPEVTQTPSHQVTQMGQEVILRCVPISNHLYFYWYRQILGQKVEFLVSFYNNEISEKSEIFDDQFSVERPDGSNFTLKIRSTKLEDSAMYFCASSTPTVTAYNEQFFGPGTRLTVL.

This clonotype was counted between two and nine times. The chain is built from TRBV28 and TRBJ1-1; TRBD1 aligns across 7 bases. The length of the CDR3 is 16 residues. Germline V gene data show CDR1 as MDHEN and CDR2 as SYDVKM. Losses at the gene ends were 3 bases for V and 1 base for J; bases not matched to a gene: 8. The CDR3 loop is CASSFGPGGTNTEAFF. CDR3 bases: TGTGCCAGCAGTTTCGGACCAGGGGGTACGAACACTGAAGCTTTCTTT. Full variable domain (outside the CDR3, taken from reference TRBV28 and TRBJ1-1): DVKVTQSSRYLVKRTGEKVFLECVQDMDHENMFWYRQDPGLGLRLIYFSYDVKMKEKGDIPEGYSVSREKKERFSLILESASTNQTSMYLCASSFGPGGTNTEAFFGQGTRLTVV.

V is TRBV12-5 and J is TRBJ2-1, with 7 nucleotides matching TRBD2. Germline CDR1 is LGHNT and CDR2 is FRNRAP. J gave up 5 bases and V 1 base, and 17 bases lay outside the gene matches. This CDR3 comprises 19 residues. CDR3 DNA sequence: TGTGCTAGTGGTTTGGACGGGAAGACTGGCGGGAGCAACAACAATGAGCAGTTCTTC. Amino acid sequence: CASGLDGKTGGSNNNEQFF.

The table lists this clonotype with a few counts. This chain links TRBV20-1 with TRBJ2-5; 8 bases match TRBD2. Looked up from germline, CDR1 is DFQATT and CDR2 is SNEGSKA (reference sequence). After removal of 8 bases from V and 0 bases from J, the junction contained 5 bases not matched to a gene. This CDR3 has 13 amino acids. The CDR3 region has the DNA TGCAGTTCCATAGCGGGATACCAAGAGACCCAGTACTTC. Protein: CSSIAGYQETQYF.

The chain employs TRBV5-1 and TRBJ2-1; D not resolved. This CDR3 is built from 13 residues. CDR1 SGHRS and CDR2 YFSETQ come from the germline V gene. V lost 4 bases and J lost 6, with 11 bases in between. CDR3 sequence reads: CASSAGPVNEQFF. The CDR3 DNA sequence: TGCGCCAGCAGCGCCGGACCAGTCAATGAGCAGTTCTTC.

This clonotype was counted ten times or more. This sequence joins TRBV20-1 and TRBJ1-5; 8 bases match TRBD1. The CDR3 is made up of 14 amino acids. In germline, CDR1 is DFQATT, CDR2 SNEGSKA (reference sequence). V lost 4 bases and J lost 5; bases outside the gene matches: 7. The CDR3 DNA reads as TGCAGTGCTACCTCGACAGGGGACTATCAGCCCCAGCATTTT. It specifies CSATSTGDYQPQHF.

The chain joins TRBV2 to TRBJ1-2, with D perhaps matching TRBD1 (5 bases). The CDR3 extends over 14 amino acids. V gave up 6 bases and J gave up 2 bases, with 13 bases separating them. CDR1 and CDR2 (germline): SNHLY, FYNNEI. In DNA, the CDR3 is TGTGCCAGCAGCGCAGAGACAGTAAACTATGGCTACACCTTC. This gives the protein CASSAETVNYGYTF.

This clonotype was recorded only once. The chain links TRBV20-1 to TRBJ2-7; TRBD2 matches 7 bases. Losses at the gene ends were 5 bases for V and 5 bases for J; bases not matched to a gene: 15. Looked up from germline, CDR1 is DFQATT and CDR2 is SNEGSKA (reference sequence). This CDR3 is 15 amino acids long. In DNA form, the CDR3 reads TGCAGTGCTGAAAAACCGGGACTACCGAGAAACGAGCAGTACTTC. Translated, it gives CSAEKPGLPRNEQYF.

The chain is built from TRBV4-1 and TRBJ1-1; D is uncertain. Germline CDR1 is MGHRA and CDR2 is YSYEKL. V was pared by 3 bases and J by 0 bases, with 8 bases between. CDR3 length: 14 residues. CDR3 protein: CASSHLQLNTEAFF. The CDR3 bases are TGCGCCAGCAGCCACCTACAGCTGAACACTGAAGCTTTCTTT.

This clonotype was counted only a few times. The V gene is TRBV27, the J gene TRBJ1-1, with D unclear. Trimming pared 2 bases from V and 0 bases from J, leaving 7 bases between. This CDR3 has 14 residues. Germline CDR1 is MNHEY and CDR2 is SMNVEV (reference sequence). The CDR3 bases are TGTGCCAGCAGTTTACGGGCGGTGAACACTGAAGCTTTCTTT. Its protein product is CASSLRAVNTEAFF.

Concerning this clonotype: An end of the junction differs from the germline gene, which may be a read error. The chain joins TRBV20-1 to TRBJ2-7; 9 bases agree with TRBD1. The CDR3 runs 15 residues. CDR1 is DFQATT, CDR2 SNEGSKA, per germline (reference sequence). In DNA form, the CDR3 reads TGCGGTGCTAGAGATGGGACAGGGCTCGTCTACGAGCAGTACTTC. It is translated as CGARDGTGLVYEQYF.

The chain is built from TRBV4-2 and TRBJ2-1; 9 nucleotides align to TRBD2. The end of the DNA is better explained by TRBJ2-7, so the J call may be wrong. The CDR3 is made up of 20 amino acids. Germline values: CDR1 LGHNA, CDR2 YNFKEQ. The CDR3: CASSQEGRLAGGRSYNEQYF. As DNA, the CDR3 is TGTGCCAGCAGCCAAGAAGGTCGGCTCGCGGGAGGGAGGTCCTACAATGAGCAGTACTTC.

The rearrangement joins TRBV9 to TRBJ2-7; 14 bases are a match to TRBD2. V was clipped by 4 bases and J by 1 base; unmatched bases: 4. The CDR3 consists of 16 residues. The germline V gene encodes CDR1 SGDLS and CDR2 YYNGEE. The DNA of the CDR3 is TGTGCCAGCAGCAAGGGACTAGCGGGGGTTTCCTACGAGCAGTACTTC. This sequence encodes CASSKGLAGVSYEQYF.

CDR3 bases: TGCAGCGTTAATACCGGGTCCGATGACTACACCTTC. It is translated as CSVNTGSDDYTF. The J gene is TRBJ1-2, the V gene TRBV29-1, with D uncertain. Trimming took off 5 bases at V and 10 bases at J, with 17 bases between the two ends. This CDR3 is 12 amino acids long. Germline V CDR1 and CDR2: SQVTM, ANQGSEA.

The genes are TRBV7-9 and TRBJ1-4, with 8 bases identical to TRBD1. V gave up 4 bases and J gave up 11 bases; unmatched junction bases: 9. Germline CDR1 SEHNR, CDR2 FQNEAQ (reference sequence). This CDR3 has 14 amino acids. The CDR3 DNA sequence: TGTGCCAGCAGCTATAAAGACAGGGGAGCGAAACTGTTTTTT. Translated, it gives CASSYKDRGAKLFF.

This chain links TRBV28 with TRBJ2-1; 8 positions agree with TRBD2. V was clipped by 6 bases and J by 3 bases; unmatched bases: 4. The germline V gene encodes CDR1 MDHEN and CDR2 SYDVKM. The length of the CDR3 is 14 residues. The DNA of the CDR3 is TGTGCCAGCAGGGAGGGGACTAGCTACAATGAGCAGTTCTTC. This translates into CASREGTSYNEQFF.

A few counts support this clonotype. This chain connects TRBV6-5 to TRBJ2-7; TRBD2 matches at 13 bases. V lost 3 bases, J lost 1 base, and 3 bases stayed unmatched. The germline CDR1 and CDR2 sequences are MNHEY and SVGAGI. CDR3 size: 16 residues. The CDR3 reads CASSYRTSGRSYEQYF. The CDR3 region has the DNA TGTGCCAGCAGTTATCGGACTAGCGGGAGATCCTACGAGCAGTACTTC.